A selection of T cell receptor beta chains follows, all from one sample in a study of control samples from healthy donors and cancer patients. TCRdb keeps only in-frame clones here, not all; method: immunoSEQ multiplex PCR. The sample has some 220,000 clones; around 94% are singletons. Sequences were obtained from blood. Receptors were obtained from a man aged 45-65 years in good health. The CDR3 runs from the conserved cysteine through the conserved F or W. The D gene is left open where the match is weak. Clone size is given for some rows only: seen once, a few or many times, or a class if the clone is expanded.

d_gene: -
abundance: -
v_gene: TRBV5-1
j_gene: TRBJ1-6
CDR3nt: TGCGCCAGCAGCAAAGACAGGAGCTCCTATAATTCACCCCTCCACTTT
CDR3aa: CASSKDRSSYNSPLHF

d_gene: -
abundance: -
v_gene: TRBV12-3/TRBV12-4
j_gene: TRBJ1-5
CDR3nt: TGTGCCAGCAGTCCCCGTCAGGGCCAGCCCCAGCATTTT
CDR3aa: CASSPRQGQPQHF

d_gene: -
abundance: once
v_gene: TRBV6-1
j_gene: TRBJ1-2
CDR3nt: TGTGCCAGCAGTGAAATAGGAGGAACCTCTTTTGGCTACACCTTC
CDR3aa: CASSEIGGTSFGYTF

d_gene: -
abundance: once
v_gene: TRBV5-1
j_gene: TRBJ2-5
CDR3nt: TGCGCCAGCAGCTTGTTAGGGACACCTCAAGAGACCCAGTACTTC
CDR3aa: CASSLLGTPQETQYF

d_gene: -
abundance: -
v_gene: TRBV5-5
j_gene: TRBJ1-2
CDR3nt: TGTGCCACCAGTGAGGGGCCCCTGGGAGGCTACACCTTC
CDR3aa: CATSEGPLGGYTF

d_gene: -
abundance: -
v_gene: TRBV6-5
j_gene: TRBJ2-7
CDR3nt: TGTGCCAGCAGTTACCGGAGGGCCGGAAGGCAGTACTTC
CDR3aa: CASSYRRAGRQYF

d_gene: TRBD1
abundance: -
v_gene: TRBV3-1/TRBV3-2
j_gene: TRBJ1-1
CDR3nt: TGTGCCAGCACCTTTCAGGGGGCGGTCACTGAAGCTTTCTTT
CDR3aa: CASTFQGAVTEAFF

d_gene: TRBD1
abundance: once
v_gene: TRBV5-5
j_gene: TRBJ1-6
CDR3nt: TGTGCCAGCAGCTTTAGGGGACAGGGAACACCCCTCCACTTT
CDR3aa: CASSFRGQGTPLHF

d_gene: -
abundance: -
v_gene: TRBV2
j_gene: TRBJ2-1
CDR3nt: TGTGCCAGCAGCCTCATCCCCCAGAATGAGCAGTTCTTC
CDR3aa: CASSLIPQNEQFF

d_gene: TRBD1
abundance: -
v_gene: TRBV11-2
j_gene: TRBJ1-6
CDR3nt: TGTGCCAGCAGCTTCCGGGACAGTTCACCCCTCCACTTT
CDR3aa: CASSFRDSSPLHF

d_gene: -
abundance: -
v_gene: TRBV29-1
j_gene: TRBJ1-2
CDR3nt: TGCAGCGTTGAATACACGGATGGCTACACCTTC
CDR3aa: CSVEYTDGYTF

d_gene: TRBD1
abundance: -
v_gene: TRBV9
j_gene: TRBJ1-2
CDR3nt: TGTGCCAGCAGCGTAGACCCAGGGGGGCATGACGCCTTC
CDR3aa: CASSVDPGGHDAF

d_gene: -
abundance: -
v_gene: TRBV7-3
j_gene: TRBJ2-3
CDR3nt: TGTGCCAGCAGCTTCCAGAGCACAGATACGCAGTATTTT
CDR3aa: CASSFQSTDTQYF

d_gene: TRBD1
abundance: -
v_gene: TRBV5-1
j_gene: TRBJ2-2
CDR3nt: TGCGCCAGCAGCCTGGACGGACAGGGGAAGACCGGGGAGCTGTTTTTT
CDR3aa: CASSLDGQGKTGELFF

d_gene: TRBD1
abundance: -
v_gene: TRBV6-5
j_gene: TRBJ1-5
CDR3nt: TGTGCCAGCAGTCGACAGGGAGGAGGTCAGCCCCAGCATTTT
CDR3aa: CASSRQGGGQPQHF

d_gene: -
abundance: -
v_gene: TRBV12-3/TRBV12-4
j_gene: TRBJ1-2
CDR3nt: TGTGCCAGCAGTTTTTCAGGACTGGGTTACACCTTC
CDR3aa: CASSFSGLGYTF

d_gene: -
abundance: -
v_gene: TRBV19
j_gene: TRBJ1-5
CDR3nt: TGTGCCAGTAAGGCGGACAAGTATAGCAATCAGCCCCAGCATTTT
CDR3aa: CASKADKYSNQPQHF

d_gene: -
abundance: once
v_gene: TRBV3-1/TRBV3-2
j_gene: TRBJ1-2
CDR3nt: TGTGCCAGCAGCCAATTTGCGGACGATGGCTACACCTTC
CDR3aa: CASSQFADDGYTF

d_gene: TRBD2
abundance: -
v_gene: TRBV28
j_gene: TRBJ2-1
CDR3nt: TGTGCCAGCAGTTTAATAGCGGGGGGATGGAATGAGCAGTTCTTC
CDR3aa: CASSLIAGGWNEQFF

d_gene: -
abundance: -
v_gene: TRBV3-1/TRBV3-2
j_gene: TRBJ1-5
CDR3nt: TGTGCCAGCAGCCAAGATCTGAAGGGGCCCCAGCATTTT
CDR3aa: CASSQDLKGPQHF

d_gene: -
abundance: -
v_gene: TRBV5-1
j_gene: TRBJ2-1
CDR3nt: TGCGCCAGCAGTTACACAGAGAGCTCCTACAATGAGCAGTTCTTC
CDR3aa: CASSYTESSYNEQFF

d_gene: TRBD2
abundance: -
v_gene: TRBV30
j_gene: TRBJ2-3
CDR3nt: TGTGCCTGGAGTGTACTAGCGGGGGCGGATACGCAGTATTTT
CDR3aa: CAWSVLAGADTQYF

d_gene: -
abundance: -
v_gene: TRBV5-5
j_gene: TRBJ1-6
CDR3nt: TGTGCCAGCAGTATAGGTTTGGACTCACCCCTCCACTTT
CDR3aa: CASSIGLDSPLHF

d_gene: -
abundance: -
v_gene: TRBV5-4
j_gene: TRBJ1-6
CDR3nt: TGTGCCAGCGGCAGGGCTACCGATTCACCCCTCCACTTT
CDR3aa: CASGRATDSPLHF

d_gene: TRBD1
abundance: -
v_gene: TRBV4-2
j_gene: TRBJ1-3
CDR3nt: TGTGCCAGCAGCCAATCGACGAGGGGGCCTGGAAACACCATATATTTT
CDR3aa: CASSQSTRGPGNTIYF

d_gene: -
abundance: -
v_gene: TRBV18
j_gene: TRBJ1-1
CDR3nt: TGTGCCAGCTCACCCCAGGGTATAAACACTGAAGCTTTCTTT
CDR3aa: CASSPQGINTEAFF

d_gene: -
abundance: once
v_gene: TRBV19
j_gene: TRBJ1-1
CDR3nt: TGTGCCAGTAGTATATCGGACAGACAAGCTTTCTTT
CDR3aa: CASSISDRQAFF

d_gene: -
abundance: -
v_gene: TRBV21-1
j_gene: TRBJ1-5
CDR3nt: TGTGCCAGCAGCCAATATGGTGACAGGGGATGGAAGCCCCAGCATTTT
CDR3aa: CASSQYGDRGWKPQHF

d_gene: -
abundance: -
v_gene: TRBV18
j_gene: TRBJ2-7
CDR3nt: TGTGCCAGCTCACCAGAGGGCGGGATCCCCTACGAGCAGTACTTC
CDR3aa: CASSPEGGIPYEQYF

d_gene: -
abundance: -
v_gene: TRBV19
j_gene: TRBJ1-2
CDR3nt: TGTGCCAGTAGTATAGAGGGTCACTATGGCTACACCTTC
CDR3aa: CASSIEGHYGYTF

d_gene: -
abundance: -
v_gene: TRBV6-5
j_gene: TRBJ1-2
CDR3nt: TGTGCCAGCAGTTACTCCCTGGTGGGGGATGGCTACACCTTC
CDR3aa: CASSYSLVGDGYTF

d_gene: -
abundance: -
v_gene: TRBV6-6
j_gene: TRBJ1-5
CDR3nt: TGTGCCAGCAGACACAAATGGGGGTCGAGTCAGCCCCAGCATTTT
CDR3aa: CASRHKWGSSQPQHF

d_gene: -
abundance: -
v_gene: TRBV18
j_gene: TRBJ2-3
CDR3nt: TGTGCCAGCTCACCCCTGGACACCACAGATACGCAGTATTTT
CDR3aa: CASSPLDTTDTQYF

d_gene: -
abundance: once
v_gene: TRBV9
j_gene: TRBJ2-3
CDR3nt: TGTGCCAGCAGCGAACAGGGAAGCACAGATACGCAGTATTTT
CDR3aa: CASSEQGSTDTQYF

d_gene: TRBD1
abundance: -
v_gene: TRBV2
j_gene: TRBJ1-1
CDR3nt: TGTGCCAGCAGCTATACAGGGGACACTGAAGCTTTCTTT
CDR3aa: CASSYTGDTEAFF

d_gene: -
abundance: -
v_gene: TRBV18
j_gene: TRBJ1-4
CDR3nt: TGTGCCAGCTCACCAGGAGCTCATGAAAAACTGTTTTTT
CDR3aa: CASSPGAHEKLFF

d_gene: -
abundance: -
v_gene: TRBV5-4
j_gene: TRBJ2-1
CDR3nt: TGTGCCAGCAGCCCTAAGGCAAGCGGCAATGAGCAGTTCTTC
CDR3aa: CASSPKASGNEQFF

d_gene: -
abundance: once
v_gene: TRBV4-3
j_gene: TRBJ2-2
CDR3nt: TGCGCCAGCAGCCAAGGTGGTTCAGGGCGGACCGGGGAGCTGTTTTTT
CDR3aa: CASSQGGSGRTGELFF

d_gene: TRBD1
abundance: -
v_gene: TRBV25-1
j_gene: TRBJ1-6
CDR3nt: TGTGCCAGCAGTGGGGACAGGGGGCGCCGGAGTAATTCACCCCTCCACTTT
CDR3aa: CASSGDRGRRSNSPLHF

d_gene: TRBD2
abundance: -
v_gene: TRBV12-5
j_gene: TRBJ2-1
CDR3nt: TGTGCTAGTGGTCTTAGCGGGGGGAAGCAGTTCTTC
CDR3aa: CASGLSGGKQFF

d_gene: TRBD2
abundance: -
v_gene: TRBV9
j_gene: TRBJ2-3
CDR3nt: TGTGCCAGCAGCCTTTCGGGGGGGCTCCCAGATACGCAGTATTTT
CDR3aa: CASSLSGGLPDTQYF

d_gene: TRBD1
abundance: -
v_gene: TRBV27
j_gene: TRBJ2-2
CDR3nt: TGTGCCAGCAGGGGGACAGGCTTATTAACCGGGGAGCTGTTTTTT
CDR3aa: CASRGTGLLTGELFF

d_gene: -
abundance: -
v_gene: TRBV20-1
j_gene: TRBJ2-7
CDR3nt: TGCAGTGCTAGTTTGGGCAGGGGTATCGAGCAGTACTTC
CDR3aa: CSASLGRGIEQYF

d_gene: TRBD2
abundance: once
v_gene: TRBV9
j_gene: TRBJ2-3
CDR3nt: TGTGCCAGCAGCGTAAGGCTAGCGGGGGCCACAGATACGCAGTATTTT
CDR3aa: CASSVRLAGATDTQYF

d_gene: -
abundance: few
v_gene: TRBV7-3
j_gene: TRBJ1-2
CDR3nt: TGTGCCAGCAGCCCAGGACAGCTTACTAACTATGGCTACACCTTC
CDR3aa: CASSPGQLTNYGYTF

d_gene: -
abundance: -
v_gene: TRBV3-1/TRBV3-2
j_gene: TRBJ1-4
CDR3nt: TGTGCCAGCAGCCAAGATTTGGCCAGGGGTAATGAAAAACTGTTTTTT
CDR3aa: CASSQDLARGNEKLFF

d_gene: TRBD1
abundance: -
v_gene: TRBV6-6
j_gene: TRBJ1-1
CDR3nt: TGTGCCAGCAGTTACGAGGGGGCGCAGTGGAACACTGAAGCTTTCTTT
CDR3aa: CASSYEGAQWNTEAFF